These 17 T cell receptor beta chains were sequenced from one sample in a study of molecular identifiers for immune sequencing clone quantification listed by TCRdb under 2018. The library was generated by PCR. Sequenced using an Illumina HiSeq 4000. The raw public data were reprocessed by TCRdb itself: fastp quality trimming at Q25, MiXCR clonotype calling, in-frame beta chains only. Identical CDR3 protein sequences are pooled into one entry, listed with their most common genes and DNA. The sample profile shows about 640,000 distinct CDR3 sequences; 15% to 20% of them were found once. The ten most abundant clones make up around 0.9% of the sample. The specimen was naive CD8+ T cells from blood, with Jurkat cell RNA spiked in. This specimen's cell subset or site label, interpreted: FACS-sorted CD8+CD4-CCR7+CD45RA+ naive T cells. All receptors derive from a human donor in good health. Some libraries in this study had Jurkat cell RNA spiked in.

The sample holds many counts of this clonotype. The chain employs TRBV19 and TRBJ2-7, with TRBD1 matching over 12 bases. The junction had 6 bases not matched to a gene; V was cut back by 10 bases and J by 5 bases. Germline V CDR1 and CDR2: LNHDA, SQIVND (reference sequence). The length of the CDR3 is 13 residues. This CDR3 is CATAGTGGNEQYF. DNA for the CDR3: TGTGCCACTGCCGGGACAGGGGGCAACGAGCAGTACTTC.

Notes on this clonotype: A much larger clonotype is one base distant, so this may be a read error. The J gene is TRBJ2-5, the V gene TRBV4-1; 8 bases align to TRBD1. Germline assignment: CDR1 MGHRA and CDR2 YSYEKL. The CDR3 is 14 amino acids. Here the CDR3 DNA reads TGCGCCAGCGGCCACATAACAGGGGGAGAGACCCAGTACTTC. This gives the protein CASGHITGGETQYF.

This clonotype turned up a few times. The rearrangement links TRBV11-3 to TRBJ2-3; TRBD2 matches 9 bases. The CDR3 spans 16 residues. V lost 5 bases to trimming and J lost 5 bases; unmatched junction nucleotides: 11. Per germline, CDR1 SGHNT and CDR2 YENEEA. The CDR3 protein is CASSQSGREGRDTQYF. The CDR3 DNA is TGTGCCAGCAGCCAGTCGGGGCGGGAGGGCCGAGATACGCAGTATTTT.

This clonotype was picked up many times. The chain joins TRBV18 to TRBJ2-5; a weak D match, TRBD1 (6 bases). V lost 2 bases to trimming and J lost 5 bases, with 15 bases between them. Looked up from germline, CDR1 is KGHSH and CDR2 is LQKENI. The CDR3 has 15 amino acids. Here the CDR3 reads CASSPIQGRWETQYF. The CDR3 nucleotides are TGTGCCAGCTCACCAATCCAGGGGAGATGGGAGACCCAGTACTTC.

This clonotype was counted at least ten times. This chain joins TRBV6-5 and TRBJ2-2; D gene unclear. The CDR3 sequence is 16 residues long. Per germline, CDR1 MNHEY and CDR2 SVGAGI. V was cut by 0 bases and J by 2 bases, with 10 bases left in between. CDR3 sequence reads: CASSYSHGTNTGELFF. The CDR3 nucleotides read TGTGCCAGCAGTTACTCCCATGGCACCAACACCGGGGAGCTGTTTTTT.

V gene TRBV20-1 combines with J gene TRBJ1-5, with a possible D match to TRBD1 (5 bases). This CDR3 spans 15 amino acids. V dropped 3 bases and J dropped 0 bases, with 12 bases sitting between them. Germline CDR1 DFQATT, CDR2 SNEGSKA (reference sequence). The CDR3 protein is CSARGDGNSNQPQHF. The DNA of the CDR3 is TGCAGTGCTAGGGGGGACGGTAATAGCAATCAGCCCCAGCATTTT.

As to this clonotype: Here the CDR3 omits its conserved ending phenylalanine or tryptophan, so a read error is the likely source. The CDR3, as DNA: TGTGCCAGCACCCACGATCGAGGGGGGAACACTGAAGCTTTCCTT. This translates into CASTHDRGGNTEAFL. The V call is TRBV27, the J call TRBJ1-1; possible D gene TRBD1, 6 bases. CDR1 is MNHEY and CDR2 is SMNVEV in the germline V gene (reference sequence). The CDR3 runs to 15 residues. Trimming took off 7 bases at V and 1 base at J, with 16 bases between the two ends.

Ten or more counts support this clonotype. The genes are TRBV30 and TRBJ1-1; tentatively, D is TRBD1 (5 bases). From germline, CDR1 is GTSNPN and CDR2 SVGIG (reference sequence). V lost 2 bases and J lost 2, with 15 bases in between. CDR3 length equals 15 residues. CDR3 sequence reads: CAWSWRAGVNTEAFF. In nucleotides, the CDR3 is TGTGCCTGGAGTTGGAGGGCGGGGGTTAACACTGAAGCTTTCTTT.

This clonotype was found many times. The chain recombines TRBV7-6 with TRBJ2-7, with D uncertain. Germline CDR1 reads SGHVS; CDR2 reads FNYEAQ. This CDR3 is built from 14 residues. V gave up 5 bases and J gave up 4 bases, with 15 bases separating them. Here the CDR3 DNA reads TGTGCCAGCAGCCCGGGCACGTGGGTGTACGAGCAGTACTTC. Residues: CASSPGTWVYEQYF.

Of note for this clonotype: This could be a read error, since a much larger clone is one nucleotide away. V usage is TRBV20-1 and J usage is TRBJ2-2; D unresolved. Germline-derived CDR1 and CDR2 are DFQATT and SNEGSKA (reference sequence). The CDR3 loop spans 13 amino acids. CDR3: CSARESGTRELFF. The CDR3 bases are TGCAGTGCTAGGGAGTCGGGCACCAGGGAGCTGTTTTTT.

This clonotype has a count of ten or more. V and J are TRBV7-9 and TRBJ1-1; no reliable D call. V was trimmed by 7 bases and J by 0 bases, leaving 15 bases between them. Germline CDR1 SEHNR, CDR2 FQNEAQ (reference sequence). The CDR3 contains 15 residues. The CDR3 spells CASTLEPSVNTEAFF. The CDR3 bases are TGTGCCAGCACCTTGGAGCCCAGCGTGAACACTGAAGCTTTCTTT.

In its sample, this clonotype was seen many times. The chain recombines TRBV9 with TRBJ2-1; a possible D gene is TRBD1 (5 bases). In germline, CDR1 is SGDLS, CDR2 YYNGEE. V lost 0 bases and J lost 6, with 7 bases in between. This CDR3 is built from 13 residues. CDR3 nucleotides: TGTGCCAGCAGCGTAGACAGGAGCAATGAGCAGTTCTTC. It specifies CASSVDRSNEQFF.

At least ten counts were recorded for this clonotype. The chain combines TRBV10-3 with TRBJ1-1; 7 bases line up with TRBD1. The CDR3 covers 13 residues. Germline V gene lookup returns CDR1 ENHRY and CDR2 SYGVKD. V trimming: 10 bases; J trimming: 1 base; junction bases outside the gene matches: 6. Here the CDR3 reads CATGQEPNTEAFF. Here the CDR3 DNA reads TGTGCCACCGGACAGGAGCCGAACACTGAAGCTTTCTTT.

In the case of this clonotype: Possible read error: a much larger clone is one base away. V is TRBV9 and J is TRBJ1-3; unclear D gene. The germline gives CDR1 SGDLS, CDR2 YYNGEE. The CDR3 has 14 residues. The CDR3 bases are TGTGCCAACAGCCAGGAGGGCTCTGGAAACACCATATATTTT. Its translation: CANSQEGSGNTIYF. The whole variable domain, remainder taken from reference TRBV9 and TRBJ1-3, is DSGVTQTPKHLITATGQRVTLRCSPRSGDLSVYWYQQSLDQGLQFLIQYYNGEERAKGNILERFSAQQFPDLHSELNLSSLELGDSALYFCANSQEGSGNTIYFGEGSWLTVV.

There are many counts of this clonotype. CDR3 in amino acids: CSVLTGYTGELFF. The DNA of the CDR3 is TGCAGCGTTTTGACAGGGTACACCGGGGAGCTGTTTTTT. The chain recombines TRBV29-1 with TRBJ2-2; TRBD1 matches 7 bases. V was clipped by 5 bases and J by 3 bases; unmatched bases: 3. This CDR3 has 13 amino acids. Germline V CDR1 and CDR2: SQVTM, ANQGSEA.

This clonotype was counted many times. The chain employs TRBV6-2 or TRBV6-3 and TRBJ2-2; D tentatively reads TRBD1 or TRBD2 (5 bases each). Germline assignment: CDR1 MNHEY and CDR2 SVGEGT. The CDR3 loop spans 16 amino acids. Between the trimmed V and J ends, which lost 6 bases and 0 bases, there was a span of 14 bases. CDR3 protein: CASSPSGTANTGELFF. CDR3 coding DNA: TGTGCCAGCAGCCCTTCCGGGACCGCGAACACCGGGGAGCTGTTTTTT.

To note about this clonotype: Since a much larger clone is just one base distant, this may be a read error. The chain employs TRBV27 and TRBJ1-5; the match to TRBD1 covers 8 bases. CDR1 is MNHEY and CDR2 is SMNVEV in the germline V gene (reference sequence). There are 13 residues in the CDR3. The CDR3 loop reads CATPPRGLQPQRF. CDR3 nucleotides: TGTGCCACCCCCCCCAGGGGGCTTCAGCCCCAGCGTTTT.